This T cell receptor (beta chain) is from a study of cytomegalovirus exposure and HLA in healthy donors. Looked up from germline, CDR1 is SGDLS and CDR2 is YYNGEE. V trimming: 6 bases; J trimming: 6 bases; junction bases outside the gene matches: 16. The CDR3 is made up of 16 amino acids. 60 Vbeta and 13 Jbeta primers were used in PCR. The assay was immunoSEQ multiplex PCR, and TCRdb's table has in-frame clones only and misses some. In the table there are about 110,000 clones, approximately 70% of which are singletons. The genes are TRBV9 and TRBJ2-3, with 7 bases aligning to TRBD2. This receptor was taken from a man aged 35 to 55 in good health and CMV-seronegative. Sequencing was done on a sample of PBMCs. CDR3 in DNA: TGTGCCAGCATCCTTGGGAGGGCCACTAGGATTGATACGCAGTATTTT. This codes for CASILGRATRIDTQYF.